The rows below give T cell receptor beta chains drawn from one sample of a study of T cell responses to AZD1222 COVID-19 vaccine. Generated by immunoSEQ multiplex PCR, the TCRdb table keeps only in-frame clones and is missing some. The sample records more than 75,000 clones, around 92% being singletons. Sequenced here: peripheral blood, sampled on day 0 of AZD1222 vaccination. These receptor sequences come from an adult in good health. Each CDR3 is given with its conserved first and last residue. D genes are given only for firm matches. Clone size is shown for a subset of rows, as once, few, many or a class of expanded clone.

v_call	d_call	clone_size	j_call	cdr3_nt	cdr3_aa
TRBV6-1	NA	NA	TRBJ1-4	TGTGCCAGCAGTGAAGGGGGGACATTGAATGAAAAACTGTTTTTT	CASSEGGTLNEKLFF
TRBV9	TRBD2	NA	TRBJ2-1	TGTGCCAGCAGCCCCGGACTAGCCAATGAGCAGTTCTTC	CASSPGLANEQFF
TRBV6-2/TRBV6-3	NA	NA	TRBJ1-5	TGTGCCAGCAGTTTCGGGCAAGCATATAGCAATCAGCCCCAGCATTTT	CASSFGQAYSNQPQHF
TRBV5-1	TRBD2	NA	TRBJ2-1	TGCGCCAGCAGCTTGGTTAGCGGGAGGCCCCGGGGGGATGAGCAGTTCTTC	CASSLVSGRPRGDEQFF
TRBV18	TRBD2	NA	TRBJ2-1	TGTGCCAGCTCACCGCTAACCAGCGTACTAGCGGGGAACAATGAGCAGTTCTTC	CASSPLTSVLAGNNEQFF
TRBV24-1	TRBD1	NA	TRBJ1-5	TGTGCCACCGAACAGGGGGCGGGTCAGCCCCAGCATTTT	CATEQGAGQPQHF
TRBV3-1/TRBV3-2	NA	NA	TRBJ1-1	TGTGCCAGCAGCCAAGGCAGGGAGCTAGCTTTCTTT	CASSQGRELAFF
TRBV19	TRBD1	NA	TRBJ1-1	TGTGCCAGTACCCCGCAGATCAGGGGGGAAGCTTTCTTT	CASTPQIRGEAFF
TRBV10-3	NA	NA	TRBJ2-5	TGTGCCATCAGTGACTGGGGGCAGGAACAAGAGACCCAGTACTTC	CAISDWGQEQETQYF
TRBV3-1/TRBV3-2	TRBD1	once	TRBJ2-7	TGTGCCAGCAGCTCCGGGACAGGGCTCTACGAGCAGTACTTC	CASSSGTGLYEQYF
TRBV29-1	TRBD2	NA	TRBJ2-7	TGCAGCGTTGAAGAGCGTAGCGGGAGAGGCGAGCAGTACTTC	CSVEERSGRGEQYF
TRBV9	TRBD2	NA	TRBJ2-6	TGTGCCAGCAGCCCCCGGGAGGGTTTCCCTCTAGGGGCCAACGTCCTGACTTTC	CASSPREGFPLGANVLTF
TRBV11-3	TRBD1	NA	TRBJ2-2	TGTGCCAGCAGTTCGGGACAGGGGAACACCGGGGAGCTGTTTTTT	CASSSGQGNTGELFF
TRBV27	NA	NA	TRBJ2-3	TGTGCCAGCAGTCCCCTGGCGATAGCCCAAGATACGCAGTATTTT	CASSPLAIAQDTQYF
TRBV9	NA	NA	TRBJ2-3	TGTGCCAGCAGCGGGGACAGCACAGATACGCAGTATTTT	CASSGDSTDTQYF
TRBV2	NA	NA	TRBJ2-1	TGTGCCAGCGGGAGTACGTCCTACAATGAGCAGTTCTTC	CASGSTSYNEQFF
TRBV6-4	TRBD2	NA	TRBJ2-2	TGTGCCAGCAGTTCGACTAGCGGGGCCACCGGGGAGCTGTTTTTT	CASSSTSGATGELFF
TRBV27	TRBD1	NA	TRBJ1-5	TGTGCCAGCAGTTTAAGCGGACAGGGGAATCAGCCCCAGCATTTT	CASSLSGQGNQPQHF
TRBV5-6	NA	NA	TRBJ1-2	TGTGCCAGCAGCTTGAGACTGGTGGGTGGCTACACCTTC	CASSLRLVGGYTF
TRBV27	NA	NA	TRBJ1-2	TGTGCCAGCAGTTACAACTCCTTCGGGGGGCAGTCTGGCTACACCTTC	CASSYNSFGGQSGYTF
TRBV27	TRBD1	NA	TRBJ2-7	TGTGCCAGCAGTTTATCGAGGGACAGGGAGCAGTACTTC	CASSLSRDREQYF
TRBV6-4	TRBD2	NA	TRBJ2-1	TGTGCCAGCAGTGTACTAGCGGGAGAGGACAATGAGCAGTTCTTC	CASSVLAGEDNEQFF
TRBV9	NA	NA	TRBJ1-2	TGTGCCAGCAGCGTAAGGGACCGTCTAGGGGGCTACACCTTC	CASSVRDRLGGYTF
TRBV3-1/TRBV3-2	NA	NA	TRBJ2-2	TGTGCCAGCAGCCAGACAAACACCGGGGAGCTGTTTTTT	CASSQTNTGELFF
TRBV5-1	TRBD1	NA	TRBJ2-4	TGCGCCAGCAGCGAGGACAGGCGGATTCAGTACTTC	CASSEDRRIQYF
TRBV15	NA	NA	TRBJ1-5	TGTGCCACCAGCGCCCGCAATCAGCCCCAGCATTTT	CATSARNQPQHF
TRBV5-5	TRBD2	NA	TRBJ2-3	TGTGCCAGCAGCCCCTCGGGACTAGCGGGAGGGGTAGATACGCAGTATTTT	CASSPSGLAGGVDTQYF
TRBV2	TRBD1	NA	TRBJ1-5	TGTGCCAGCAGTTATCACAGGGGAGTGGGCCAGCCCCAGCATTTT	CASSYHRGVGQPQHF
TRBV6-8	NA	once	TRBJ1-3	TGTGCCAGCACCGAGGGGCAGGGCTCTGCTGGAAACACCATATATTTT	CASTEGQGSAGNTIYF
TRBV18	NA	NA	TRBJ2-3	TGTGCCAGCTCTGCGGCCCCTGGCACAGATACGCAGTATTTT	CASSAAPGTDTQYF
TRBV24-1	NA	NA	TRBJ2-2	TGTGCCACCAGTGAAAATACCGGGGAGCTGTTTTTT	CATSENTGELFF
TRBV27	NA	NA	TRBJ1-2	TGTGCCAGCAGTAGAGACAGAACTGGCTACACCTTC	CASSRDRTGYTF
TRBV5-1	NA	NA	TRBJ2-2	TGCGCCAGCAGCTTGGTCCCCGGCGCGAACACCGGGGAGCTGTTTTTT	CASSLVPGANTGELFF
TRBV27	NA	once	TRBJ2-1	TGTGCCAGCAGTATCCGACCCTACAATGAGCAGTTCTTC	CASSIRPYNEQFF
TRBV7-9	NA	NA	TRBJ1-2	TGTGCCAGCAGCTTAGACGGCACAAGGATAGATGGCTACACCTTC	CASSLDGTRIDGYTF
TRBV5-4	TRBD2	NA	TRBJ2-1	TGTGCCAGCAGCTTGGTTAGCGGGGCGAACAATGAGCAGTTCTTC	CASSLVSGANNEQFF
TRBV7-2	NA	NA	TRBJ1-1	TGTGCCAGCAGCTTAGACAGGGTGAGCCCTGAAGCTTTCTTT	CASSLDRVSPEAFF
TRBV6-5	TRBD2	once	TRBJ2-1	TGTGCCAGCAGAGGGACTAGCGGGAACAATGAGCAGTTCTTC	CASRGTSGNNEQFF
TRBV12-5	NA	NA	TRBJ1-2	TGTGCTAGTGGTTTAGCAGGGCATGGCTACACCTTC	CASGLAGHGYTF
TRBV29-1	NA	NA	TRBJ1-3	TGCAGCGTTGGCCAGGGAGGAATTGGAAACACCATATATTTT	CSVGQGGIGNTIYF
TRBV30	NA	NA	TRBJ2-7	TGTGCCTGGAGTGACACCTACGAGCAGTACTTC	CAWSDTYEQYF
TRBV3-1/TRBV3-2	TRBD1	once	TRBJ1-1	TGTGCCAGCAGCCATACGGCAGGGACAGGGATTGGGGGAGCTTTCTTT	CASSHTAGTGIGGAFF